This T cell receptor beta chain came from a study of technical replicates of blood from a few donors (dated by TCRdb to the late 2010s). Turning to this clone: The specificity of this receptor is unknown. Base qualities are not at hand, and no much larger clone is one base apart.

The library relied on the immunoSEQ multiplex PCR assay. The clones in this table, taken by TCRdb from immuneACCESS, are in-frame only. Not every clone is retained; where verified, under half of the shortfall comes from an unresolved V gene, and the cause of the rest is unknown. This sample has tens of thousands of clones in its table, and 85% to 95% of those were observed once. Around 0.37% of the sample comes from the top ten. The V and J ends are trimmed by 2 bases and 4 bases, leaving 6 bases between them. CDR1 and CDR2, per the germline V gene (reference sequence), are MNHNY and SVGAGI. The CDR3 measures 13 amino acids from cysteine to phenylalanine. Of all the DNA, just the CDR3 is kept, 39 bases in frame from base 1.

The TCR sequence derives from a human donor in good health. This chain is built from TRBV6-6 and TRBJ1-5; the D gene remains uncertain. The sample was T cells isolated from PBMCs. The bases are TGTGCCAGCAGTTACACAGCTAATCAGCCCCAGCATTTT. Translated, this is CASSYTANQPQHF.